This T cell receptor (beta chain) was recovered during a study of blood T cell repertoires in COVID-19. As for the study in general: Sites in the United States, Italy and Spain provided acute and convalescent COVID-19 samples. The cDNA or gDNA used as material had been derived from T cells, B-cell-depleted T cells, or PBMCs.

Trimming shortened V by 3 bases and J by 4 bases, and 9 bases separated the two germline ends. CDR1 SGHTA and CDR2 FQGNSA come from the germline V gene. The CDR3 has 13 residues. Donors in Cohort 3 who had recovered were those with two negative PCRs, healthcare professional clearance, or resolution of their symptoms. The table came from immunoSEQ multiplex PCR; TCRdb's copy has only in-frame clones and leaves some out. This sample carries about 190,000 clones, around 85% of them seen once, and the ten largest clones take roughly 3%. The clonotype comes from a woman in her twenties or thirties who had recovered from COVID-19. The material sequenced was PBMCs or T cells enriched from blood (not recorded which). V gene TRBV7-2 combines with J gene TRBJ1-2; a weak D match, TRBD1 (5 bases). CDR3 nucleotides: TGTGCCAGCAGCTTGACAGATATCTATGGCTACACCTTC. It codes for CASSLTDIYGYTF.